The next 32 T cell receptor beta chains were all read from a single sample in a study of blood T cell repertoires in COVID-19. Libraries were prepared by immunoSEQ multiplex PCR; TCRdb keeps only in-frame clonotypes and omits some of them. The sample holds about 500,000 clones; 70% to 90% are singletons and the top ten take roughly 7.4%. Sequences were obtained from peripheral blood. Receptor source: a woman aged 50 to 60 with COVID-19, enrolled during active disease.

Written as DNA, the CDR3 is TGCGCCAGCAGCCGCGAGGGTAGCGGGGGGCTCTACGAGCAGTACTTC. Residues: CASSREGSGGLYEQYF. This chain joins TRBV5-1 and TRBJ2-7; the match to TRBD2 covers 10 bases. This CDR3 is 16 amino acids long. CDR1 is SGHRS, CDR2 YFSETQ, per germline. V was clipped by 4 bases and J by 3 bases; unmatched bases: 10.

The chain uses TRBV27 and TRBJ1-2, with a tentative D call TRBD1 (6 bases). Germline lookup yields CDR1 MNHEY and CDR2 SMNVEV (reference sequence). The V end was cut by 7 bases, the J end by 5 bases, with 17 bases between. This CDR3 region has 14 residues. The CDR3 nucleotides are TGTGCCAGCACCAAACAGGGCCGATTTTATGGCTACACCTTC. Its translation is CASTKQGRFYGYTF.

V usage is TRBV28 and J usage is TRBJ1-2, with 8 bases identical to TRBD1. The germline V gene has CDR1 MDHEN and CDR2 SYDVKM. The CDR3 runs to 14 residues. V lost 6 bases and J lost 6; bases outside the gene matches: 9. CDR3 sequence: CASRIPGTGHGYTF. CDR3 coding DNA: TGTGCCAGCAGGATCCCCGGGACAGGTCATGGCTACACCTTC.

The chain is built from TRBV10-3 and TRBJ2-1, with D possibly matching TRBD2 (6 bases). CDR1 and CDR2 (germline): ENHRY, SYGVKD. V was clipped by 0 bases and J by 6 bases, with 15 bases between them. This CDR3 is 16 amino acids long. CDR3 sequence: CAISESFREMSNEQFF. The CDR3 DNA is TGTGCCATCAGTGAGTCGTTCCGGGAGATGTCCAATGAGCAGTTCTTC.

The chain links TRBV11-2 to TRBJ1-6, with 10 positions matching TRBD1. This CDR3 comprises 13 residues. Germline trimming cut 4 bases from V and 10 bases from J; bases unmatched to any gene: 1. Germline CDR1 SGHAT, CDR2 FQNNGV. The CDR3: CASSWDRGSPLHF. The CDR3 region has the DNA TGTGCCAGCAGCTGGGACAGGGGATCACCCCTCCACTTT.

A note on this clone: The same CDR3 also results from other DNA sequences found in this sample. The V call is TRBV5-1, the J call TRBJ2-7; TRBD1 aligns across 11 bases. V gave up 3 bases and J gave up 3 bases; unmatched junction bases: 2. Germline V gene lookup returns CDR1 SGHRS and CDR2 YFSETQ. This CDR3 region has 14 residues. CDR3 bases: TGCGCCAGCAGCTCGGGACAGGGGGACTACGAGCAGTACTTC. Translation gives CASSSGQGDYEQYF.

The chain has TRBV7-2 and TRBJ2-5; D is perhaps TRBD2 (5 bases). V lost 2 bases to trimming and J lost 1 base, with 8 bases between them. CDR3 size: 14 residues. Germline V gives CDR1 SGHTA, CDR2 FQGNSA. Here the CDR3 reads CASSLMGSQETQYF. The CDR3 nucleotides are TGTGCCAGCAGCTTAATGGGGAGCCAAGAGACCCAGTACTTC.

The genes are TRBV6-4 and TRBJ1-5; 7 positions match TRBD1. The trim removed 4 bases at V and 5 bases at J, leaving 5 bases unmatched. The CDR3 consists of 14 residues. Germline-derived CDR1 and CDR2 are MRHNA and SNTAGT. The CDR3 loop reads CASSVRGRDQPQHF. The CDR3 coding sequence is TGTGCCAGCAGTGTAAGGGGGCGGGATCAGCCCCAGCATTTT.

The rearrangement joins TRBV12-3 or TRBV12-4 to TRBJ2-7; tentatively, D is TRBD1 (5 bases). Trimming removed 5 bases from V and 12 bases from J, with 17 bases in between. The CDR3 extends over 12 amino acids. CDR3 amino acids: CASSLPGQGTYF. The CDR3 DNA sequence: TGTGCCAGCAGTCTCCCCGGTCAGGGCACGTACTTC.

In nucleotides, the CDR3 is TGTGCCAGCAGCTCAACTAGCACAGATACGCAGTATTTT. Its protein is CASSSTSTDTQYF. This chain links TRBV6-2 or TRBV6-3 with TRBJ2-3; D ambiguous. Per germline, CDR1 MNHEY and CDR2 SVGEGT. This CDR3 spans 13 amino acids. V was clipped by 6 bases and J by 0 bases, with 7 bases between them.

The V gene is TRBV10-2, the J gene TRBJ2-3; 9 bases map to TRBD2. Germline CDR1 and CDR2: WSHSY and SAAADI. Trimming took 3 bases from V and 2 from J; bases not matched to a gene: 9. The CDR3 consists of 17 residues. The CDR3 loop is CASSDGVLAGITDTQYF. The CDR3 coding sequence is TGCGCCAGCAGTGATGGGGTCCTAGCGGGAATCACAGATACGCAGTATTTT.

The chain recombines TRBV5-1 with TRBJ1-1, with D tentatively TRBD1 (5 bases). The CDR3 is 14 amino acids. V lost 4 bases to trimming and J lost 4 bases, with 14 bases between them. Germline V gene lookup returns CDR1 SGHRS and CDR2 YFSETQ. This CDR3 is CASSAQGASTEAFF. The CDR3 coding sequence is TGCGCCAGCAGCGCGCAGGGCGCCTCCACTGAAGCTTTCTTT.

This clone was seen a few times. The CDR3 protein is CASSSGGNTIYF. CDR3 bases: TGTGCCAGCAGCTCGGGTGGAAACACCATATATTTT. V is TRBV5-6 and J is TRBJ1-3; D gene ambiguous. Germline loops: CDR1 SGHDT, CDR2 YYEEEE. The CDR3 has 12 amino acids. V lost 3 bases and J lost 3, with 4 bases in between.

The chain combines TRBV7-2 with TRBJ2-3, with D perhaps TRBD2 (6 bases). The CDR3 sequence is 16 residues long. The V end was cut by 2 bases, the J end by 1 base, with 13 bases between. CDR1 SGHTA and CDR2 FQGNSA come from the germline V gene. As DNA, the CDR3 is TGTGCCAGCAGCTTAACGGGGGACTTAGGCACAGATACGCAGTATTTT. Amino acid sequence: CASSLTGDLGTDTQYF.

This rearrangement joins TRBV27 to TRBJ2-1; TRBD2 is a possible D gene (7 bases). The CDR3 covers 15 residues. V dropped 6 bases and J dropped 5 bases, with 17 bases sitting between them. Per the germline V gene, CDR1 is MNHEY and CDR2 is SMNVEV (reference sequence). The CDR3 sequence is CASSLTRGGNNEQFF. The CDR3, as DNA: TGTGCCAGCAGCCTTACGAGGGGGGGCAACAATGAGCAGTTCTTC.

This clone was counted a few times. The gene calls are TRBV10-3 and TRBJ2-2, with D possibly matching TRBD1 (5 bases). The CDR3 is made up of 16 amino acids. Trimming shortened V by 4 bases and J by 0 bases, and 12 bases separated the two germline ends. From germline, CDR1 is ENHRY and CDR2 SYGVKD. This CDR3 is CAISALGAANTGELFF. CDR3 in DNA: TGTGCCATCAGTGCCCTTGGGGCAGCGAACACCGGGGAGCTGTTTTTT.

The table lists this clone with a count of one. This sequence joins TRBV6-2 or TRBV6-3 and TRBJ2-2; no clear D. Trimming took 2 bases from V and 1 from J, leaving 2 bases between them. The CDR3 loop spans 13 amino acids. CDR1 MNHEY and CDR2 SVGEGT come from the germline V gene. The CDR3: CASSYLNTGELFF. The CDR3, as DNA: TGTGCCAGCAGTTACCTGAACACCGGGGAGCTGTTTTTT.

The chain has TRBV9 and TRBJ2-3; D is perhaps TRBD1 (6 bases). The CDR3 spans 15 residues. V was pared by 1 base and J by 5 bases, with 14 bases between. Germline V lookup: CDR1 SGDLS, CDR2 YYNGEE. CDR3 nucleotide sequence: TGTGCCAGCAGCGTAACAGGGCGACAAATAGATACGCAGTATTTT. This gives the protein CASSVTGRQIDTQYF.

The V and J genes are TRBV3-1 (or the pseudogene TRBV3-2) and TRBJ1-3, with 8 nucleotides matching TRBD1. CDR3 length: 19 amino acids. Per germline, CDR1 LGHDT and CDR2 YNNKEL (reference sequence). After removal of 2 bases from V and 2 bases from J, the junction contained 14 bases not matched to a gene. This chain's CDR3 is CASSQYYPDRVGPGNTIYF. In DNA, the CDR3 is TGTGCCAGCAGCCAATATTACCCGGACAGGGTAGGACCTGGAAACACCATATATTTT.

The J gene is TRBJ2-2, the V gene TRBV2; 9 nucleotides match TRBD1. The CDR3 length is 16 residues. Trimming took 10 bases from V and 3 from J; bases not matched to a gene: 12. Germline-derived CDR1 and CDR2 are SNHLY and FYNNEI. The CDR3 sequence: CAIRDRATFDTGELFF. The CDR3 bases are TGTGCCATAAGGGACAGGGCCACCTTTGACACCGGGGAGCTGTTTTTT. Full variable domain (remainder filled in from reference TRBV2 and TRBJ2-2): EPEVTQTPSHQVTQMGQEVILRCVPISNHLYFYWYRQILGQKVEFLVSFYNNEISEKSEIFDDQFSVERPDGSNFTLKIRSTKLEDSAMYFCAIRDRATFDTGELFFGEGSRLTVL.

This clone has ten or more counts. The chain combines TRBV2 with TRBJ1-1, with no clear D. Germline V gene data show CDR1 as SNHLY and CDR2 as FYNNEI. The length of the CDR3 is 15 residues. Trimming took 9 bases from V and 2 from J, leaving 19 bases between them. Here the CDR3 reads CASRGLRVPNTEAFF. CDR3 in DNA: TGTGCCAGTCGGGGTCTAAGGGTTCCCAACACTGAAGCTTTCTTT.

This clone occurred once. This chain's CDR3 is CASSFVGGSYEQYF. DNA of the CDR3: TGTGCCAGCAGTTTTGTAGGGGGCAGTTACGAGCAGTACTTC. The chain links TRBV28 to TRBJ2-7, with 7 positions matching TRBD1. CDR1 is MDHEN and CDR2 is SYDVKM in the germline V gene. The CDR3 is 14 amino acids. V was pared by 3 bases and J by 4 bases, with 6 bases of the junction left unmatched.

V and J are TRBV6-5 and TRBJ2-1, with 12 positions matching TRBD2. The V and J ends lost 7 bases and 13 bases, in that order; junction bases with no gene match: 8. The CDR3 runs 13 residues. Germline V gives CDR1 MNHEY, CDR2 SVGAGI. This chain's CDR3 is CASTQLAGGPQFF. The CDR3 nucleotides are TGTGCCAGCACCCAACTAGCGGGGGGCCCCCAGTTCTTC.

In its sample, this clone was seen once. CDR3 in DNA: TGTGCCAGCAGTGGCGGCGGGATTTGGGCTCTGGATACGCAGTATTTT. Its protein is CASSGGGIWALDTQYF. The rearrangement links TRBV9 to TRBJ2-3, with a possible D match to TRBD2 (6 bases). Germline CDR1 reads SGDLS; CDR2 reads YYNGEE. V was cut by 5 bases and J by 6 bases, with 22 bases left in between. The CDR3 has 16 residues.

CDR3 residues: CASSPTPGSAGNQPQHF. In nucleotides, the CDR3 is TGCGCCAGCAGCCCCACACCCGGGTCAGCAGGGAATCAGCCCCAGCATTTT. The V and J genes are TRBV5-1 and TRBJ1-5; tentatively, D is TRBD1 (5 bases). The CDR3 length is 17 residues. The ends were cut back, 4 bases at V and 4 bases at J, with 21 bases in the middle. CDR1 and CDR2 from the germline V gene are SGHRS and YFSETQ.

CDR3: CASSELAGSTDTQYF. The DNA of the CDR3 is TGTGCCAGCAGTGAACTAGCGGGGAGCACAGATACGCAGTATTTT. This rearrangement joins TRBV2 to TRBJ2-3; 9 bases fit TRBD2. The CDR3 extends over 15 amino acids. V was clipped by 2 bases and J by 0 bases; unmatched bases: 0. The V gene's germline CDR1 is SNHLY and CDR2 FYNNEI.

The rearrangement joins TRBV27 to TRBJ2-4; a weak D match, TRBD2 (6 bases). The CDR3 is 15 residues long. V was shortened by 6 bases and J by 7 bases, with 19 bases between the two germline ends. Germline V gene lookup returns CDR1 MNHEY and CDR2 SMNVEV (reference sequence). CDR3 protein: CASSQPGLQWNIQYF. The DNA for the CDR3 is TGTGCCAGCAGCCAGCCGGGACTCCAATGGAACATTCAGTACTTC.

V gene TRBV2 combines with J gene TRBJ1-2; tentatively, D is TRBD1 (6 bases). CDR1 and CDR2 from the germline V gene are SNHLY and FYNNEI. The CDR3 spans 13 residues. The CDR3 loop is CAFKRGGLGGYTF. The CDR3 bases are TGTGCTTTCAAAAGGGGGGGCCTCGGGGGCTACACCTTC.

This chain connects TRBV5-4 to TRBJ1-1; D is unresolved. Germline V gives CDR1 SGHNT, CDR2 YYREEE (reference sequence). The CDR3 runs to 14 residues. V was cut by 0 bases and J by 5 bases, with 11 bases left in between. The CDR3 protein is CASSLEGGMTEAFF. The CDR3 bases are TGTGCCAGCAGCTTGGAGGGAGGAATGACTGAAGCTTTCTTT.

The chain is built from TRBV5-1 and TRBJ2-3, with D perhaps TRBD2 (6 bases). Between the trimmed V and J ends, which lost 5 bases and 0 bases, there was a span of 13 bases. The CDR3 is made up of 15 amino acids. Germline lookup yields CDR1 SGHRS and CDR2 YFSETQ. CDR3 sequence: CASRRDAASTDTQYF. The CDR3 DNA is TGCGCCAGCAGGCGGGACGCTGCTAGCACAGATACGCAGTATTTT.

CDR3 in amino acids: CASSQDPGTEAFF. DNA of the CDR3: TGTGCCAGCAGCCAAGATCCGGGCACTGAAGCTTTCTTT. This chain uses TRBV3-1 (or the pseudogene TRBV3-2) with TRBJ1-1; no clear D gene. Trimming took 0 bases from V and 4 from J, leaving 6 bases between them. This CDR3 comprises 13 residues. Germline V gene sequence: CDR1 LGHDT, CDR2 YNNKEL (reference sequence).

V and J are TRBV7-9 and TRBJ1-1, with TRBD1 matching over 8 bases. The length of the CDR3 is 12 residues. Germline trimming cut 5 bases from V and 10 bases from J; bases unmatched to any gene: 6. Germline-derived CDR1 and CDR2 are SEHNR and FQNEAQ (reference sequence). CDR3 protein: CASSLTTGGAFF. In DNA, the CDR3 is TGTGCCAGCAGCCTAACAACAGGGGGAGCTTTCTTT.